This T cell receptor (beta chain) was identified during a study of T cells in Graves' hyperthyroidism and ophthalmopathy. About this clonotype itself: An end of the junction does not agree with germline; a read error may underlie this.

There were TCR beta CDR3 regions amplified from RNA transcripts. The HTBI primer set was used in a first-round RT-PCR of the TCR CDR3. TCRdb re-called the multiplex PCR reads with MiXCR, one entry per CDR3 protein. This table has around 620,000 distinct CDR3 sequences, 40% to 55% appearing once. Germline CDR1 reads SEHNR; CDR2 reads FQNEAQ (reference sequence). The CDR3 covers 14 residues. This sequence joins TRBV7-9 and TRBJ1-2; D is uncertain. The receptor was isolated from an adult woman with Graves' disease, either hyperthyroidism or ophthalmopathy (not recorded which). Specimen: peripheral blood or thyroid tissue (not recorded which). The CDR3 DNA follows: TGTGCCAACAGCTTATCTAGGGCCGCCTATGGCTACACCTTC. Its translation is CANSLSRAAYGYTF.